One sample yielded the 8 T cell receptor beta chains listed below, sequenced in a study of radiotherapy plus CTLA-4 blockade in lung cancer. Only in-frame clones appear in the TCRdb table, and some are missing; sequencing was by immunoSEQ multiplex PCR. This table holds about 98,000 clones, around nine tenths found once. The specimen comprised peripheral blood, sampled from a patient treated with radiotherapy plus ipilimumab. The receptor set was obtained from a human donor with non-small cell lung cancer that progressed on radiotherapy plus ipilimumab.

CDR3 residues: CASSRLAGVHEQFF. CDR3 DNA sequence: TGTGCCAGCTCCCGACTAGCGGGAGTTCATGAGCAGTTCTTC. This chain links TRBV2 with TRBJ2-1; 12 nucleotides align to TRBD2. V shed 8 bases, J shed 8 bases, and the junction held 7 bases outside the gene matches. CDR3 size: 14 residues. Germline assignment: CDR1 SNHLY and CDR2 FYNNEI.

This rearrangement joins TRBV5-1 to TRBJ2-1; the match to TRBD2 covers 10 bases. Germline V gene data show CDR1 as SGHRS and CDR2 as YFSETQ. V lost 4 bases, J lost 0 bases, and 1 base stayed unmatched. The length of the CDR3 is 15 residues. CDR3 amino acids: CASSPSGSSYNEQFF. CDR3 coding DNA: TGCGCCAGCAGCCCTAGCGGGAGCTCCTACAATGAGCAGTTCTTC.

This chain uses TRBV6-6 with TRBJ1-2; D gene ambiguous. V lost 6 bases to trimming and J lost 6 bases, with 14 bases between them. Germline V gives CDR1 MNHNY, CDR2 SVGAGI (reference sequence). The CDR3 contains 13 residues. CDR3 sequence reads: CASRVSSGDGYTF. CDR3 in DNA: TGTGCCAGCAGGGTCTCGAGTGGGGATGGCTACACCTTC.

CDR3 region: CASRLTGAQWDSYEQYF. The CDR3 region has the DNA TGCGCCAGCAGGTTGACAGGGGCGCAGTGGGACTCCTACGAGCAGTACTTC. The chain employs TRBV5-1 and TRBJ2-7, with TRBD1 matching 8 bases. The CDR3 covers 17 residues. V dropped 5 bases and J dropped 0; count of bases not matched to a gene: 13. Germline CDR1 reads SGHRS; CDR2 reads YFSETQ.

The J gene is TRBJ2-7, the V gene TRBV7-8; D call uncertain. Germline lookup yields CDR1 SGHVS and CDR2 FQNEAQ. V dropped 1 base and J dropped 2 bases, with 3 bases sitting between them. The CDR3 loop spans 12 amino acids. The CDR3 sequence is CASSLEAYEQYF. CDR3 coding DNA: TGTGCCAGCAGCTTAGAAGCCTACGAGCAGTACTTC.

V is TRBV5-6 and J is TRBJ1-1; maybe TRBD1 (6 bases). The CDR3 spans 17 residues. The germline CDR1 and CDR2 sequences are SGHDT and YYEEEE. Trimming stripped 3 bases from V and 5 bases from J, with 23 bases between. The CDR3 region has the DNA TGTGCCAGCAGCTCCCGGGGGCTGACCCCCTCGCGGACTGAAGCTTTCTTT. This encodes CASSSRGLTPSRTEAFF.

The V and J genes are TRBV9 and TRBJ1-5, with 11 bases identical to TRBD1. After removal of 2 bases from V and 7 bases from J, the junction contained 5 bases not matched to a gene. This CDR3 region has 15 residues. Per germline, CDR1 SGDLS and CDR2 YYNGEE. As DNA, the CDR3 is TGTGCCAGCAGCGTGGGGACAGGGGGGGCCCAGCCCCAGCATTTT. This translates into CASSVGTGGAQPQHF.

The genes are TRBV5-1 and TRBJ2-3; TRBD2 matches at 13 bases. V lost 0 bases, J lost 4 bases, and 2 bases stayed unmatched. CDR3 length: 16 residues. Germline CDR1 reads SGHRS; CDR2 reads YFSETQ. CDR3 DNA: TGCGCCAGCAGCTTGGAGGGACTAGCGGGACCAGATACGCAGTATTTT. It is translated as CASSLEGLAGPDTQYF.